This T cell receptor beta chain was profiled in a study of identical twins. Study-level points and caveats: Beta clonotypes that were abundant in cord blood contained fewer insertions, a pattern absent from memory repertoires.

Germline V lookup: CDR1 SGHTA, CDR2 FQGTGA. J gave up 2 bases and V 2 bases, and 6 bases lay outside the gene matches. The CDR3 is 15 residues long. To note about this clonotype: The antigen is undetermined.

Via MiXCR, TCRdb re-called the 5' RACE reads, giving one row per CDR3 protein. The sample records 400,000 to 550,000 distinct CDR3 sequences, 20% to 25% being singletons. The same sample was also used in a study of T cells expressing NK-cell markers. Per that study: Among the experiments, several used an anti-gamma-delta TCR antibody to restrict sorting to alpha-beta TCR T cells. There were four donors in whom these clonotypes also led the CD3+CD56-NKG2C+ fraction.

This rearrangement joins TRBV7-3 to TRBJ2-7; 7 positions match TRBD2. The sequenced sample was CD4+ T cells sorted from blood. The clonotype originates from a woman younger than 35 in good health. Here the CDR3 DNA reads TGTGCCAGCAGCTTACGGGGCGGGAGTACCTACGAGCAGTACTTC. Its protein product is CASSLRGGSTYEQYF. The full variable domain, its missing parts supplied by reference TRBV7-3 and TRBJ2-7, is GAGVSQTPSNKVTEKGKYVELRCDPISGHTALYWYRQSLGQGPEFLIYFQGTGAADDSGLPNDRFFAVRPEGSVSTLKIQRTERGDSAVYLCASSLRGGSTYEQYFGPGTRLTVT.